Shown below are 11 T cell receptor beta chains from a single sample sequenced in a study of cytomegalovirus exposure and HLA in healthy donors (dated by TCRdb to 2016 to 2017). The protocol used for the library was the immunoSEQ multiplex PCR assay. This is the immuneACCESS table as TCRdb keeps it, with only in-frame sequences that have V and J called. A part of the clones is gone; compared with another copy, unresolved V genes explain less than half, and the rest is unexplained. This sample comprises around 190,000 clones, 80% to 85% of them detected only once. The ten biggest clones cover 1% to 1.5% of the sample. Input material: PBMCs. Source of these receptors: a woman in her thirties in good health and CMV-seronegative.

The rearrangement uses TRBV5-1 and TRBJ1-1, with D possibly TRBD1 on 6 matching bases. Trimming removed 0 bases from V and 1 base from J, with 10 bases in between. The germline V gene encodes CDR1 SGHRS and CDR2 YFSETQ. The CDR3 is 15 residues long. CDR3 loop: CASSLGSQGNTEAFF. Here the CDR3 DNA reads TGCGCCAGCAGCTTGGGGTCACAGGGGAACACTGAAGCTTTCTTT.

The rearrangement links TRBV10-3 to TRBJ1-5, with TRBD1 matching over 10 bases. Per germline, CDR1 ENHRY and CDR2 SYGVKD. Trimming took 6 bases from V and 5 from J; bases not matched to a gene: 1. This CDR3 spans 13 amino acids. The CDR3 nucleotides read TGTGCCATCAGCGGGACAGGGGATCAGCCCCAGCATTTT. Amino acid sequence: CAISGTGDQPQHF.

Only one count was recorded for this clone. This likely stems from a read error, as it lies one base from a far larger clone. The genes are TRBV21-1 and TRBJ2-7; TRBD2, as called in the table, went unchecked against the DNA. TRBV21-1 represents a pseudogene. The CDR3 length is 13 residues. CDR3 in DNA: TGTGCCCGCAGCAAAGTGCGTCCGGGAGAGCAGTACTTC. It translates to CARSKVRPGEQYF.

The V call is TRBV7-3, the J call TRBJ2-7, with D perhaps TRBD1 (6 bases). From germline, CDR1 is SGHTA and CDR2 FQGTGA. The V gene lost 5 bases and the J gene lost 7 bases, with 15 bases spanning the gap. This CDR3 is 13 amino acids long. The CDR3 region has the DNA TGTGCCAGCAGCCAAAACAGGGTGGGGGAGCAGTACTTC. As protein: CASSQNRVGEQYF.

The rearrangement links TRBV7-6 to TRBJ1-1, with TRBD1 matching 10 bases. The CDR3 has 14 amino acids. Germline V gene lookup returns CDR1 SGHVS and CDR2 FNYEAQ. V shed 1 base and J 4 bases; nucleotides not matched to a gene: 0. This CDR3 reads CASSLGDRGTEAFF. CDR3 DNA sequence: TGTGCCAGCAGCTTAGGGGACAGGGGCACTGAAGCTTTCTTT.

The chain uses TRBV29-1 and TRBJ2-1; TRBD2 is a possible D gene (6 bases). V lost 7 bases, J lost 9 bases, and 13 bases lay in between. The germline V gene has CDR1 SQVTM and CDR2 ANQGSEA. CDR3 length: 11 amino acids. CDR3 bases: TGCAGCGCCGCCCTAGCGCTTGAGCAGTTCTTC. Its translation is CSAALALEQFF.

This sequence joins TRBV19 and TRBJ1-4; 7 nucleotides agree with TRBD1. This CDR3 contains 14 residues. Germline V gives CDR1 LNHDA, CDR2 SQIVND (reference sequence). J gave up 0 bases and V 6 bases, and 1 base lay outside the gene matches. The DNA of the CDR3 is TGTGCCAGTAGCGGACAGGCAACTAATGAAAAACTGTTTTTT. This sequence encodes CASSGQATNEKLFF.

The CDR3 loop is CASSFFGGYEQYF. The CDR3 nucleotides are TGTGCCAGCAGTTTTTTCGGGGGCTACGAGCAGTACTTC. This chain joins TRBV27 and TRBJ2-7, with D perhaps TRBD2 (6 bases). V was pared by 3 bases and J by 3 bases, with 9 bases between. The germline V gene encodes CDR1 MNHEY and CDR2 SMNVEV (reference sequence). This CDR3 region has 13 residues.

This sequence joins TRBV28 and TRBJ2-7; 7 bases fit TRBD1. Looked up from germline, CDR1 is MDHEN and CDR2 is SYDVKM. The CDR3 is 16 residues long. Trimming took 4 bases from V and 2 from J; bases not matched to a gene: 11. The CDR3 reads CASSSLQGIAAYEQYF. The CDR3, as DNA: TGTGCCAGCAGTTCCCTACAGGGGATAGCCGCCTACGAGCAGTACTTC. The entire variable domain, with the rest obtained from reference TRBV28 and TRBJ2-7, is as follows: DVKVTQSSRYLVKRTGEKVFLECVQDMDHENMFWYRQDPGLGLRLIYFSYDVKMKEKGDIPEGYSVSREKKERFSLILESASTNQTSMYLCASSSLQGIAAYEQYFGPGTRLTVT.

The rearrangement joins TRBV9 to TRBJ1-2; 11 bases agree with TRBD1. Germline V gene data show CDR1 as SGDLS and CDR2 as YYNGEE. The CDR3 has 15 amino acids. V lost 2 bases to trimming and J lost 4 bases; unmatched junction nucleotides: 4. The CDR3 spells CASSVGQGASYGYTF. The DNA for the CDR3 is TGTGCCAGCAGCGTCGGACAGGGGGCCAGCTATGGCTACACCTTC.

V usage is TRBV5-1 and J usage is TRBJ2-5, with 7 bases that match TRBD2. The V and J ends lost 3 bases and 4 bases, in that order; junction bases with no gene match: 3. The CDR3 sequence is 13 residues long. The germline gives CDR1 SGHRS, CDR2 YFSETQ. The CDR3 DNA reads TGCGCCAGCAGCTGGGGGGGACTAGAGACCCAGTACTTC. The encoded protein is CASSWGGLETQYF.